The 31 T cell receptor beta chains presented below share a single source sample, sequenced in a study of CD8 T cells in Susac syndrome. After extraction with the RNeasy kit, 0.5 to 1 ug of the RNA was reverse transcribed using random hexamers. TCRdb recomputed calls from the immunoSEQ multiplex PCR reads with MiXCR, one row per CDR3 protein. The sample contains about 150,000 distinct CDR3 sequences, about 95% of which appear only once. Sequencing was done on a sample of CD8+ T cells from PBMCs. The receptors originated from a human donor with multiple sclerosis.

The CDR3 DNA sequence: TGTGCCAGCAGCAGCACAAGCTGGGACACCAGCACAGATACGCAGTATTTT. This translates into CASSSTSWDTSTDTQYF. This chain joins TRBV27 and TRBJ2-3, with D possibly matching TRBD1 (6 bases). Germline CDR1 MNHEY, CDR2 SMNVEV (reference sequence). The germline V and J ends were trimmed by 6 bases and 0 bases, with 19 bases remaining between them. The CDR3 spans 17 residues.

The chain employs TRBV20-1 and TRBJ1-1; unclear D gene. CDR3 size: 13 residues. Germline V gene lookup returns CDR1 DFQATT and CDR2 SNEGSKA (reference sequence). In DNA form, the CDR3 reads TGCAGCGTTGTGGGCCGAATGAACACTGAAGCTTTCTTT. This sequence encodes CSVVGRMNTEAFF.

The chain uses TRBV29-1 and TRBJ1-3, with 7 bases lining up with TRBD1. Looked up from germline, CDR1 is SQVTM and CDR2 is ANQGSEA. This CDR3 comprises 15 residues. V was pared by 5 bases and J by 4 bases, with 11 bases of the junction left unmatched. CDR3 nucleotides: TGCAGCGTTTGCGAGACAGGGATCTCCGGAAACACCATATATTTT. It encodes CSVCETGISGNTIYF.

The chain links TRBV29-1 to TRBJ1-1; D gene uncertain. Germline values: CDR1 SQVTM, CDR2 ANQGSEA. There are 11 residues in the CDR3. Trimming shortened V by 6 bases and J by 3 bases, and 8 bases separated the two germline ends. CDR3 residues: CSVPQDTEAFF. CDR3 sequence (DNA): TGCAGCGTCCCGCAAGACACTGAAGCTTTCTTT.

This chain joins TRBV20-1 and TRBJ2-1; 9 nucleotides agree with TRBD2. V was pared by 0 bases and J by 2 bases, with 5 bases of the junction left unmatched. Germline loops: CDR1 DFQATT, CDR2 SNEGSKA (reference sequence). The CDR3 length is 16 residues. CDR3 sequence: CSARDTSGGTYNEQFF. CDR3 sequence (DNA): TGCAGTGCTAGAGATACAAGCGGGGGGACCTACAATGAGCAGTTCTTC.

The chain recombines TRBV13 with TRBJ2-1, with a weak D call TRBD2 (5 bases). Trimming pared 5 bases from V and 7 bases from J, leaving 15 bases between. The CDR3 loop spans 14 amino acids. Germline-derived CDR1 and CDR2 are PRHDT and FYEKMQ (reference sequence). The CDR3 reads CASSAPGGRNEQFF. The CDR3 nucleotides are TGTGCCAGCAGCGCCCCAGGAGGTCGGAATGAGCAGTTCTTC.

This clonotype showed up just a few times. The CDR3 reads CSVAGAGLGGYTF. CDR3 bases: TGCAGCGTTGCTGGCGCAGGGTTGGGTGGCTACACCTTC. This sequence joins TRBV29-1 and TRBJ1-2, with a weak D call TRBD1 (5 bases). The CDR3 runs to 13 residues. The germline V and J ends were trimmed by 4 bases and 7 bases, with 16 bases remaining between them. Germline V gene data show CDR1 as SQVTM and CDR2 as ANQGSEA. The full variable domain, rest sourced from reference TRBV29-1 and TRBJ1-2, is SAVISQKPSRDICQRGTSLTIQCQVDSQVTMMFWYRQQPGQSLTLIATANQGSEATYESGFVIDKFPISRPNLTFSTLTVSNMSPEDSSIYLCSVAGAGLGGYTFGSGTRLTVV.

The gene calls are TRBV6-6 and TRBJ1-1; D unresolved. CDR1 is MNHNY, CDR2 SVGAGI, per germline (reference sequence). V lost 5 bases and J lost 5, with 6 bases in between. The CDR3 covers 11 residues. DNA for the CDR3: TGTGCCAGCAGTGGCCGGACTGAAGCTTTCTTT. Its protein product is CASSGRTEAFF.

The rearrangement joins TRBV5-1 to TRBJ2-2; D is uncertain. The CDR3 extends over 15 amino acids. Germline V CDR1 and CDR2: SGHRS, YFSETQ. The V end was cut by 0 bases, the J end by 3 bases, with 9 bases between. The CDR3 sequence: CASSLESEDTGELFF. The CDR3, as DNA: TGCGCCAGCAGCTTGGAAAGCGAGGACACCGGGGAGCTGTTTTTT.

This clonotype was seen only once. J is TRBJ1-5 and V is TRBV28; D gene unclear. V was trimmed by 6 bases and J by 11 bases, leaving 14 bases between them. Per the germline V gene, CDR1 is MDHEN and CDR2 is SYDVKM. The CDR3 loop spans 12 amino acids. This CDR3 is CASSFFGVAQHF. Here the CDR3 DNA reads TGTGCCAGCAGCTTCTTTGGGGTGGCCCAGCATTTT.

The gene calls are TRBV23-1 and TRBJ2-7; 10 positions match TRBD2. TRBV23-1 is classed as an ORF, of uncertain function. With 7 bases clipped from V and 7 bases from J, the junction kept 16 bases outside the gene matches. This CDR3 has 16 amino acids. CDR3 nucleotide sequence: TGCGCCAGCAACCGTATGAAGCGGGGGGGCCCGAGGGAGCAGTACGTC. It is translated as CASNRMKRGGPREQYV.

The CDR3: CATSREGGGSTYNEQFF. CDR3 DNA: TGTGCCACCAGCAGAGAGGGTGGTGGGAGTACCTACAATGAGCAGTTCTTC. The chain links TRBV15 to TRBJ2-1, with D tentatively TRBD2 (5 bases). The germline gives CDR1 LNHNV, CDR2 YYDKDF (reference sequence). This CDR3 spans 17 amino acids. V lost 0 bases, J lost 2 bases, and 14 bases lay in between.

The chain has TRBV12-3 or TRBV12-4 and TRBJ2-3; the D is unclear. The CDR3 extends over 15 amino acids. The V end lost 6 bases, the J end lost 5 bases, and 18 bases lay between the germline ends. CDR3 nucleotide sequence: TGTGCCAGCAGAGCCCGGTGGTCGAGAGGAGATACGCAGTATTTT. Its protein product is CASRARWSRGDTQYF.

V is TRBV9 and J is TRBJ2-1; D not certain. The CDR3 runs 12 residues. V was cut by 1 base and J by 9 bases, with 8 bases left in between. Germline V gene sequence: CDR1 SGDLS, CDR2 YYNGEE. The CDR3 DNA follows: TGTGCCAGCAGCGTATCGTTAGGTGAGCAGTTCTTC. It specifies CASSVSLGEQFF.

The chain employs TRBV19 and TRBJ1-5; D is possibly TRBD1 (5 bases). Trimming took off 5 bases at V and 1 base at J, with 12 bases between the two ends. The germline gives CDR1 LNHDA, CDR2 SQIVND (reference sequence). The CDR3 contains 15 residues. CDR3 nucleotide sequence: TGTGCCAGTAGTTTCCGAGGGGTGAGCAATCAGCCCCAGCATTTT. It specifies CASSFRGVSNQPQHF.

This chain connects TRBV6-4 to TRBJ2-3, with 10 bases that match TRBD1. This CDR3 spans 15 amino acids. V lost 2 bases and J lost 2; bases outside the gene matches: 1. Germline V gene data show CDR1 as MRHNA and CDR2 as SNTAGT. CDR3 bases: TGTGCCAGCAGTGACGGGACAGGGGACACAGATACGCAGTATTTT. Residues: CASSDGTGDTDTQYF.

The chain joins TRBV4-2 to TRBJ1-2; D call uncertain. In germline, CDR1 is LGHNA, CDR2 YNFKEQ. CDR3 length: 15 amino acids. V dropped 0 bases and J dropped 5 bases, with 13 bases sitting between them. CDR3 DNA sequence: TGTGCCAGCAGCCAAGAAACTGGCTCTGGATATGGCTACACCTTC. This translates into CASSQETGSGYGYTF.

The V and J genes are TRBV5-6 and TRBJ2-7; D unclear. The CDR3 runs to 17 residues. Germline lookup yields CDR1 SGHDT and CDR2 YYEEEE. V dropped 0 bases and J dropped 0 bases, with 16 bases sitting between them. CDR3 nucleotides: TGTGCCAGCAGCTTGGACTCGGGCGCCTCGAGCTCCTACGAGCAGTACGTC. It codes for CASSLDSGASSSYEQYV.

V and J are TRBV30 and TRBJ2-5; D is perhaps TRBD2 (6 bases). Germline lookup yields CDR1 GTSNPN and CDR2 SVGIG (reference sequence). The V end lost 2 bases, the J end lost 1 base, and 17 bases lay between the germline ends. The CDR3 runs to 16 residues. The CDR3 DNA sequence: TGTGCCTGGAGTTTCGCGACTAGAGAACTCCAAGAGACCCAGTACTTC. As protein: CAWSFATRELQETQYF.

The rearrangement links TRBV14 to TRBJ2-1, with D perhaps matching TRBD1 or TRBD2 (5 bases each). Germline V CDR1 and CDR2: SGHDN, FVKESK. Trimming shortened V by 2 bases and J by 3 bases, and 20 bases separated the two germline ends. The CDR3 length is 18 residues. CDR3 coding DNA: TGTGCCAGCAGCCAATATGGGACGCGGCCCTTTAACTACAATGAGCAGTTCTTC. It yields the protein CASSQYGTRPFNYNEQFF.

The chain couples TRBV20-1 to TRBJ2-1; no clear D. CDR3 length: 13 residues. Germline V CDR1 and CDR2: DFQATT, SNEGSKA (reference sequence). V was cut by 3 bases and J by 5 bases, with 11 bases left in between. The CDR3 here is CSASSAGHNEQFF. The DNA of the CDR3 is TGCAGTGCTAGTTCCGCCGGACACAATGAGCAGTTCTTC.

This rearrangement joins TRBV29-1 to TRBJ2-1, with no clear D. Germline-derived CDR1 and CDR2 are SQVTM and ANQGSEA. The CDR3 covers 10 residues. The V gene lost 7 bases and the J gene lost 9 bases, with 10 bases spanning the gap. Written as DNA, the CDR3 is TGCAGCGGTATCGTTGGTGAGCAGTTCTTC. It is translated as CSGIVGEQFF.

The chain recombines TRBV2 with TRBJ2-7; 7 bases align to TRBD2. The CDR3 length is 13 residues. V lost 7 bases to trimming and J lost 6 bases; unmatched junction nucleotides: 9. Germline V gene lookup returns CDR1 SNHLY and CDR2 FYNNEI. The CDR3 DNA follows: TGTGCCAGCACACGGCCCGGGGAGGGCGAGCAGTACTTC. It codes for CASTRPGEGEQYF.

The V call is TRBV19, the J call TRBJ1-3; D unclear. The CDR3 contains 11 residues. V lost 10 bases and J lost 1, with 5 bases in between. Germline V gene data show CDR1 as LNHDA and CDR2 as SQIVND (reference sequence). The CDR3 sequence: CATESGNTIYF. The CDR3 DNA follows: TGTGCCACAGAATCTGGAAACACCATATATTTT. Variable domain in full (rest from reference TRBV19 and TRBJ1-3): DGGITQSPKYLFRKEGQNVTLSCEQNLNHDAMYWYRQDPGQGLRLIYYSQIVNDFQKGDIAEGYSVSREKKESFPLTVTSAQKNPTAFYLCATESGNTIYFGEGSWLTVV.

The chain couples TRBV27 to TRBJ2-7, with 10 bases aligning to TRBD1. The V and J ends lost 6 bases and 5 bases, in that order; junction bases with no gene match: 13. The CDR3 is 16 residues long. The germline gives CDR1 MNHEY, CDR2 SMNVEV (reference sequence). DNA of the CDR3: TGTGCCAGCAGCTCATTAGCGACAGGGGGCATCCACGAGCAGTACGTC. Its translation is CASSSLATGGIHEQYV.

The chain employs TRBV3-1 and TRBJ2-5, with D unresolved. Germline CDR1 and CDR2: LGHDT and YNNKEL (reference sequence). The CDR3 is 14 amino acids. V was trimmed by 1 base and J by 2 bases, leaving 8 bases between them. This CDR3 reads CASSQVTQQETQYF. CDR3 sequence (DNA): TGTGCCAGCAGCCAAGTAACGCAGCAAGAGACCCAGTACTTC.

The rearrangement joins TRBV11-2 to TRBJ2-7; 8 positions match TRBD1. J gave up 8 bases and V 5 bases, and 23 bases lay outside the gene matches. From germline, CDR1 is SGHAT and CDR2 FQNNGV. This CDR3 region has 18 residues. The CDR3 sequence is CASSTTKTRDRPGGKQYF. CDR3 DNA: TGTGCCAGCAGCACTACTAAGACCCGGGACAGGCCGGGTGGGAAGCAGTACTTC.

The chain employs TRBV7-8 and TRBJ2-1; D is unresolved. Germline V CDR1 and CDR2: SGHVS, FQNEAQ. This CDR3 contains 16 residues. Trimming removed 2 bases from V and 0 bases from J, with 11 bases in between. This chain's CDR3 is CASSLNSGSSYNEQFF. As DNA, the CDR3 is TGTGCCAGCAGCTTAAATTCCGGTAGCTCCTACAATGAGCAGTTCTTC.

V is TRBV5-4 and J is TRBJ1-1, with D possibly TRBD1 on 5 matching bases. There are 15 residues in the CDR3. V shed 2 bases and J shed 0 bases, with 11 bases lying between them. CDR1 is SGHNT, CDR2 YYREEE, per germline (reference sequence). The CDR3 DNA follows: TGTGCCAGCAGCTTACTAGGGACGGTGAACACTGAAGCTTTCTTT. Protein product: CASSLLGTVNTEAFF.

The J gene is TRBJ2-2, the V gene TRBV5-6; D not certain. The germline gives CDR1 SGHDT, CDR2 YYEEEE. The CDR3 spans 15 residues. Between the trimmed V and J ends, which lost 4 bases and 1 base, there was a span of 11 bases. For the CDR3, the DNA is TGTGCCAGCAGCCCCGGTCAAGGGAACACCGGGGAGCTGTTTTTT. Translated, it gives CASSPGQGNTGELFF.

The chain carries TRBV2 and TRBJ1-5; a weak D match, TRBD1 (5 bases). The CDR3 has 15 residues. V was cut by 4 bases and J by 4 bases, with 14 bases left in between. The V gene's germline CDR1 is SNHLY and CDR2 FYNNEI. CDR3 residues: CASSGAGAANQPQHF. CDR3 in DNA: TGTGCCAGCAGTGGGGCCGGGGCGGCTAATCAGCCCCAGCATTTT.